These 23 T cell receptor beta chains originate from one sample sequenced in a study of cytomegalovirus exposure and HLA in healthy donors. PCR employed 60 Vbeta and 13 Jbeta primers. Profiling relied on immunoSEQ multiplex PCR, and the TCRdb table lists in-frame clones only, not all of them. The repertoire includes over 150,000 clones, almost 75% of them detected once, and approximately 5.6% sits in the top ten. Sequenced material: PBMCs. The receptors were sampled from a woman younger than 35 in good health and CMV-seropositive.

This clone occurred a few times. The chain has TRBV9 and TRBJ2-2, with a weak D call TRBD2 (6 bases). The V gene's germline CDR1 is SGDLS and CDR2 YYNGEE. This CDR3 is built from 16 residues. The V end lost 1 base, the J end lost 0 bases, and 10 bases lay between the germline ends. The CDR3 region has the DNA TGTGCCAGCAGCGTATGGGAGGCGACGAACACCGGGGAGCTGTTTTTT. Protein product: CASSVWEATNTGELFF.

The CDR3 protein is CASPGGKNTEAFF. Written as DNA, the CDR3 is TGTGCCAGCCCTGGGGGGAAGAACACTGAAGCTTTCTTT. The genes are TRBV2 and TRBJ1-1; tentatively, D is TRBD1 (5 bases). CDR1 is SNHLY, CDR2 FYNNEI, per germline. V lost 8 bases to trimming and J lost 1 base, with 11 bases between them. This CDR3 has 13 amino acids.

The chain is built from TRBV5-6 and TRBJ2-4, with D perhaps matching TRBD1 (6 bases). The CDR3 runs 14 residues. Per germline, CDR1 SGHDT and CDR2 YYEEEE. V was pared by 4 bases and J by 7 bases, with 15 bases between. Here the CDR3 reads CASSGIQGSNIQYF. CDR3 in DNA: TGTGCCAGCAGCGGAATTCAGGGGTCGAACATTCAGTACTTC.

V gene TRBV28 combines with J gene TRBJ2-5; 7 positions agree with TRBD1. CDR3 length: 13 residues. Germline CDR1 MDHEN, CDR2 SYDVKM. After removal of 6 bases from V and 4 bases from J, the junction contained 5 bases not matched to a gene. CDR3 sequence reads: CASRTQGTETQYF. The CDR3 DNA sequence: TGTGCCAGCAGGACACAGGGGACAGAGACCCAGTACTTC.

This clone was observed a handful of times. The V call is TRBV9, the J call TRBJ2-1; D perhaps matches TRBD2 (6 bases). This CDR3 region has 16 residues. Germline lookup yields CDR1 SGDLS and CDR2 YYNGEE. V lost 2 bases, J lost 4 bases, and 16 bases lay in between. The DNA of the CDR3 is TGTGCCAGCAGCGTGGCGGGGCAGTCTTTGTACAATGAGCAGTTCTTC. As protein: CASSVAGQSLYNEQFF.

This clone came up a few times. Written as DNA, the CDR3 is TGTGCCAGCAGCCTCTTAGGCGGGGGGCGGTTCGCGAACTATGGCTACACCTTC. This codes for CASSLLGGGRFANYGYTF. J is TRBJ1-2 and V is TRBV7-9, with a weak D call TRBD1 (6 bases). Germline V gene lookup returns CDR1 SEHNR and CDR2 FQNEAQ (reference sequence). The CDR3 totals 18 residues. Between the trimmed V and J ends, which lost 5 bases and 2 bases, there was a span of 24 bases.

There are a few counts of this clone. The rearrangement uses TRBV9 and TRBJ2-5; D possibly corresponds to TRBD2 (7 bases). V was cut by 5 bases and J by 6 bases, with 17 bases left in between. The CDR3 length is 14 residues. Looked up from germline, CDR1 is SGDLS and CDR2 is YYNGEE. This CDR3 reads CASSEGEGYQTQYF. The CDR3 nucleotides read TGTGCCAGCAGTGAGGGGGAGGGGTACCAGACCCAGTACTTC.

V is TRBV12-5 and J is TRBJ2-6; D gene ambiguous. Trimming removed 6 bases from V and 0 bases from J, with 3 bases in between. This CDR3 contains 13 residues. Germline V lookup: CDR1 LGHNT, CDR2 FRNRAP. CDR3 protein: CASGNSGANVLTF. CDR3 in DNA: TGTGCTAGTGGCAACTCTGGGGCCAACGTCCTGACTTTC.

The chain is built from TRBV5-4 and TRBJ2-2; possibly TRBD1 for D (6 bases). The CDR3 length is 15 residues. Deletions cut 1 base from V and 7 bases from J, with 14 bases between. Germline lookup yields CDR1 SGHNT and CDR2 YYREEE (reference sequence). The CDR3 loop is CASSLTPTGSGELFF. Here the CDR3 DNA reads TGTGCCAGCAGCTTGACCCCGACAGGCAGCGGGGAGCTGTTTTTT. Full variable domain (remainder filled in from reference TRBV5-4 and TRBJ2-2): ETGVTQSPTHLIKTRGQQVTLRCSSQSGHNTVSWYQQALGQGPQFIFQYYREEENGRGNFPPRFSGLQFPNYSSELNVNALELDDSALYLCASSLTPTGSGELFFGEGSRLTVL.

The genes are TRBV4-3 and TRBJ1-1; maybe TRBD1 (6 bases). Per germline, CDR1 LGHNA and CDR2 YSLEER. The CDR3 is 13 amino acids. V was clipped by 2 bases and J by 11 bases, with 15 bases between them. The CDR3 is CASSQLGTRRAFF. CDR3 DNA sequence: TGCGCCAGCAGCCAATTGGGGACAAGAAGGGCTTTCTTT.

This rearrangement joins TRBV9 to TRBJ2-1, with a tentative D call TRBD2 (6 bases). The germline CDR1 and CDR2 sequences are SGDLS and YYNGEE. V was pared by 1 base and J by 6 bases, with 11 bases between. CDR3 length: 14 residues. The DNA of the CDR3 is TGTGCCAGCAGCGTACACCGGGACTTCAATGAGCAGTTCTTC. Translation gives CASSVHRDFNEQFF.

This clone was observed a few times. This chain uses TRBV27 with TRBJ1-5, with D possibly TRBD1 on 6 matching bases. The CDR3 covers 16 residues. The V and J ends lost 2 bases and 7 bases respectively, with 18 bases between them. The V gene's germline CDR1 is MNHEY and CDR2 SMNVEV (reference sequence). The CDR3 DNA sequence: TGTGCCAGCAGTTTAAGGGGGGGCGGGTATGAACAGCCCCAGCATTTT. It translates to CASSLRGGGYEQPQHF.

CDR3 loop: CASRLPSGEQYF. CDR3 coding DNA: TGTGCCAGCAGACTTCCCTCCGGGGAGCAGTACTTC. The rearrangement uses TRBV6-5 and TRBJ2-7; D is undetermined. Germline V gene lookup returns CDR1 MNHEY and CDR2 SVGAGI. V was pared by 6 bases and J by 7 bases, with 13 bases between. This CDR3 has 12 amino acids.

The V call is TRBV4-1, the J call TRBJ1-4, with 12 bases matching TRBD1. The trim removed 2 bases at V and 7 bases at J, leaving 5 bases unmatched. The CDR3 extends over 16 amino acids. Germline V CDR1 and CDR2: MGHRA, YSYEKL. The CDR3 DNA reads TGCGCCAGCAGCCAACACCCGGGACAGGGGGCTGAAAAACTGTTTTTT. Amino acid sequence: CASSQHPGQGAEKLFF.

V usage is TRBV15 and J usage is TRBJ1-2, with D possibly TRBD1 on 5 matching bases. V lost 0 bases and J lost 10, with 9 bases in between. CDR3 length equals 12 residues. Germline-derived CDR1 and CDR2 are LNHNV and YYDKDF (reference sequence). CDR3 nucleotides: TGTGCCACCAGCAGAGATGACAGCGTCTACACCTTC. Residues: CATSRDDSVYTF.

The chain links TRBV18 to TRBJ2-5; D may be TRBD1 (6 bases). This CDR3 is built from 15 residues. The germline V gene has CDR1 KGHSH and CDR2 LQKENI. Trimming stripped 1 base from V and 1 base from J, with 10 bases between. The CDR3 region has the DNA TGTGCCAGCTCACCACGGGAAGGGGGCCAAGAGACCCAGTACTTC. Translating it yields CASSPREGGQETQYF.

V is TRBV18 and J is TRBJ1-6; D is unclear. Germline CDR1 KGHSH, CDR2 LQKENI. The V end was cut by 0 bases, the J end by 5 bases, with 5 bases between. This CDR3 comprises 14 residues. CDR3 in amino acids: CASSPPGDNSPLHF. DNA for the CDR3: TGTGCCAGCTCACCACCGGGCGATAATTCACCCCTCCACTTT. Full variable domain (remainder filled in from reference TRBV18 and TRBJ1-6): NAGVMQNPRHLVRRRGQEARLRCSPMKGHSHVYWYRQLPEEGLKFMVYLQKENIIDESGMPKERFSAEFPKEGPSILRIQQVVRGDSAAYFCASSPPGDNSPLHFGNGTRLTVT.

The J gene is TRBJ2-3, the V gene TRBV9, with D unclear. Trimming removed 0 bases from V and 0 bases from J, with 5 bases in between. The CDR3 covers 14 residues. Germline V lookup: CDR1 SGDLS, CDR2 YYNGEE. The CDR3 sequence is CASSVDTSTDTQYF. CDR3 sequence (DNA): TGTGCCAGCAGCGTAGATACTAGCACAGATACGCAGTATTTT.

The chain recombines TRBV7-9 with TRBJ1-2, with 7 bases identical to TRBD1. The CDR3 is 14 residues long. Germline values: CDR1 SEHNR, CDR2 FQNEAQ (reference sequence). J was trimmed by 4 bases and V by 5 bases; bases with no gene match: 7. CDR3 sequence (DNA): TGTGCCAGCAGCCCCCGGACAGGCTTCTATGGCTACACCTTC. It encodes CASSPRTGFYGYTF.

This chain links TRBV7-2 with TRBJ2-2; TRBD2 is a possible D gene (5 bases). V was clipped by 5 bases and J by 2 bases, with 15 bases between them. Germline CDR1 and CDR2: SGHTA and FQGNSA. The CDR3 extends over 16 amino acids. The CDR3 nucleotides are TGTGCCAGCAGCCCGACCCGGACGGGAAACACCGGGGAGCTGTTTTTT. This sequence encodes CASSPTRTGNTGELFF.

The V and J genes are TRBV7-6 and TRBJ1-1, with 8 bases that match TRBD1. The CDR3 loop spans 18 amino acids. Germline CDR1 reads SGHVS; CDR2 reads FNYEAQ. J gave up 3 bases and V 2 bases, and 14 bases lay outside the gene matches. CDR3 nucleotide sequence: TGTGCCAGCAGCTTAAGGGACAGGATTTTTTGGGAGGACACTGAAGCTTTCTTT. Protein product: CASSLRDRIFWEDTEAFF.

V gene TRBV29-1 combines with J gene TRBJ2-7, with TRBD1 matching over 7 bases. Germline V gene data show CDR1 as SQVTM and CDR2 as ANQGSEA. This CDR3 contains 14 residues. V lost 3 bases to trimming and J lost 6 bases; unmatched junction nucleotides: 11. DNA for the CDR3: TGCAGCGTTGACGGAGGCAGGGGGTTGGGCGAGCAGTACTTC. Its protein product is CSVDGGRGLGEQYF.

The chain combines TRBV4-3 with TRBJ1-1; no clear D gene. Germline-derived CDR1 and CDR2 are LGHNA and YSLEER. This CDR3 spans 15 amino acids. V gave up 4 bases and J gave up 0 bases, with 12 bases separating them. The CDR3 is CASSPSQIMNTEAFF. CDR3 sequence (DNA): TGCGCCAGCAGCCCCTCACAAATAATGAACACTGAAGCTTTCTTT.